These 17 T cell receptor beta chains came from one sample sequenced in a study of blood T cell repertoires in COVID-19. Repertoires were generated with immunoSEQ multiplex PCR, while TCRdb's copy carries only in-frame clones and drops some. In the table there are around 300,000 clones, 85% to 90% of which are singletons. Input material: peripheral blood. The receptors were sampled from a woman between 45 and 60 years old with active or convalescent COVID-19.

Written as DNA, the CDR3 is TGTGCCAGCAGTTTTACGGGGAGTAACACTGAAGCTTTCTTT. It translates to CASSFTGSNTEAFF. This rearrangement joins TRBV27 to TRBJ1-1; D is undetermined. Germline CDR1 and CDR2: MNHEY and SMNVEV (reference sequence). Trimming removed 3 bases from V and 2 bases from J, with 10 bases in between. The CDR3 runs to 14 residues.

V and J are TRBV27 and TRBJ1-1; D is possibly TRBD1 (6 bases). V was pared by 8 bases and J by 2 bases, with 18 bases between. This CDR3 contains 15 residues. CDR1 MNHEY and CDR2 SMNVEV come from the germline V gene (reference sequence). This CDR3 is CASRLGQTKNTEAFF. In nucleotides, the CDR3 is TGTGCCAGCCGTCTTGGACAGACAAAAAACACTGAAGCTTTCTTT.

The chain has TRBV28 and TRBJ1-3, with D possibly being TRBD1 (5 bases). Germline assignment: CDR1 MDHEN and CDR2 SYDVKM. The CDR3 is 14 residues long. The V end was cut by 4 bases, the J end by 4 bases, with 11 bases between. DNA of the CDR3: TGTGCCAGCAGTTCCAGGGTTACCGGAAACACCATATATTTT. As protein: CASSSRVTGNTIYF.

The chain is built from TRBV4-1 and TRBJ2-3; a possible D gene is TRBD1 (5 bases). Germline V lookup: CDR1 MGHRA, CDR2 YSYEKL. This CDR3 has 13 amino acids. The V end lost 4 bases, the J end lost 3 bases, and 8 bases lay between the germline ends. The CDR3 DNA follows: TGCGCCAGCAGCCGACAGACTACAGATACGCAGTATTTT. As protein: CASSRQTTDTQYF.

Only one count was recorded for this clone. The chain carries TRBV2 and TRBJ2-7; 8 bases fit TRBD1. The CDR3 has 14 amino acids. J was trimmed by 3 bases and V by 8 bases; bases with no gene match: 9. The V gene's germline CDR1 is SNHLY and CDR2 FYNNEI. The CDR3 region has the DNA TGTGCCAGCCTGGAGACAGGGGACTTCTACGAGCAGTACTTC. This codes for CASLETGDFYEQYF.

The chain carries TRBV6-1 and TRBJ1-4; D gene unclear. This CDR3 has 12 residues. Germline loops: CDR1 MNHNS, CDR2 SASEGT. The germline V and J ends were trimmed by 2 bases and 11 bases, with 9 bases remaining between them. The CDR3 DNA reads as TGTGCCAGCAGTGAATGGAGGGAGAAACTGTTTTTT. Translating it yields CASSEWREKLFF.

The chain is built from TRBV19 and TRBJ2-2; 14 nucleotides align to TRBD2. Germline assignment: CDR1 LNHDA and CDR2 SQIVND (reference sequence). J gave up 7 bases and V 6 bases, and 10 bases lay outside the gene matches. CDR3 size: 17 residues. CDR3 residues: CASSPGLAGGGIGELFF. For the CDR3, the DNA is TGTGCCAGTAGCCCCGGACTAGCGGGAGGCGGAATCGGGGAGCTGTTTTTT.

This chain connects TRBV28 to TRBJ1-4, with TRBD1 as a possible D gene (6 bases). Between the trimmed V and J ends, which lost 6 bases and 10 bases, there was a span of 21 bases. Germline V gives CDR1 MDHEN, CDR2 SYDVKM. This CDR3 region has 15 residues. CDR3 sequence reads: CASSSTGTPPVKLFF. DNA of the CDR3: TGTGCCAGCAGCTCGACCGGGACACCCCCCGTAAAACTGTTTTTT.

J is TRBJ2-5 and V is TRBV7-2, with 11 nucleotides matching TRBD2. The V and J ends lost 6 bases and 4 bases, in that order; junction bases with no gene match: 7. CDR3 length equals 15 residues. Per the germline V gene, CDR1 is SGHTA and CDR2 is FQGNSA. The CDR3 DNA is TGTGCCAGCAGTCGTAGCGGGGGGGCGGGAGAGACCCAGTACTTC. Translating gives CASSRSGGAGETQYF.

In this sample, this clone turned up once. V is TRBV4-3 and J is TRBJ2-2, with unresolved D. This CDR3 has 15 residues. CDR1 LGHNA and CDR2 YSLEER come from the germline V gene. V was clipped by 1 base and J by 1 base, with 7 bases between them. CDR3 nucleotides: TGCGCCAGCAGCCAAGGCGTAGAGAACACCGGGGAGCTGTTTTTT. Residues: CASSQGVENTGELFF.

CDR3 sequence: CASSLVTSGRGTYEQYF. The CDR3 nucleotides are TGTGCCAGCAGCTTAGTGACTAGCGGGAGGGGCACCTACGAGCAGTACTTC. The chain uses TRBV7-2 and TRBJ2-7, with 14 positions matching TRBD2. CDR1 and CDR2 (germline): SGHTA, FQGNSA. J gave up 2 bases and V 1 base, and 4 bases lay outside the gene matches. There are 17 residues in the CDR3.

CDR3 sequence reads: CAWTRGSGWDNQPQHF. CDR3 DNA sequence: TGTGCCTGGACACGAGGCAGCGGTTGGGACAATCAGCCCCAGCATTTT. V gene TRBV30 combines with J gene TRBJ1-5; D not resolved. The germline gives CDR1 GTSNPN, CDR2 SVGIG (reference sequence). V lost 4 bases, J lost 3 bases, and 19 bases lay in between. This CDR3 is 16 amino acids long.

This clone appeared a single time. The chain carries TRBV4-2 and TRBJ1-2, with a weak D call TRBD1 (6 bases). V lost 11 bases to trimming and J lost 6 bases, with 16 bases between them. The CDR3 consists of 12 residues. Germline-derived CDR1 and CDR2 are LGHNA and YNFKEQ. CDR3 sequence: CASRQVGDGYTF. DNA of the CDR3: TGTGCCTCCAGACAGGTCGGTGATGGCTACACCTTC.

The chain links TRBV6-5 to TRBJ2-7; the D gene is possibly TRBD2 (5 bases). V lost 0 bases and J 6 bases, leaving 12 bases between the germline ends. Germline loops: CDR1 MNHEY, CDR2 SVGAGI. This CDR3 is built from 14 residues. The DNA of the CDR3 is TGTGCCAGCAGTTACTCGAGAGGGAGCGGCGAGCAGTACTTC. Its protein is CASSYSRGSGEQYF.

This clone came up once. The rearrangement joins TRBV7-8 to TRBJ1-1; TRBD1 is a possible D gene (6 bases). The length of the CDR3 is 19 residues. Trimming took 5 bases from V and 4 from J, leaving 29 bases between them. Germline assignment: CDR1 SGHVS and CDR2 FQNEAQ. The CDR3 nucleotides are TGTGCCAGCAGCCGCCCAAAAGGGGGACGGCAGGTGGGCCCCACTGAAGCTTTCTTT. Its translation is CASSRPKGGRQVGPTEAFF.

The chain recombines TRBV19 with TRBJ1-1; 7 bases map to TRBD1. V shed 10 bases and J 2 bases; nucleotides not matched to a gene: 7. The CDR3 covers 13 residues. Germline lookup yields CDR1 LNHDA and CDR2 SQIVND (reference sequence). The CDR3 DNA follows: TGTGCCACCCGGACAGGACCCAACACTGAAGCTTTCTTT. As protein: CATRTGPNTEAFF.

V is TRBV6-2 or TRBV6-3 and J is TRBJ2-1, with 7 bases fitting TRBD2. V was pared by 2 bases and J by 4 bases, with 5 bases of the junction left unmatched. The CDR3 has 15 amino acids. Germline V gene lookup returns CDR1 MNHEY and CDR2 SVGEGT. The CDR3 DNA is TGTGCCAGCAGTTACGTGGGGGGGAGTTACAATGAGCAGTTCTTC. Protein sequence: CASSYVGGSYNEQFF.